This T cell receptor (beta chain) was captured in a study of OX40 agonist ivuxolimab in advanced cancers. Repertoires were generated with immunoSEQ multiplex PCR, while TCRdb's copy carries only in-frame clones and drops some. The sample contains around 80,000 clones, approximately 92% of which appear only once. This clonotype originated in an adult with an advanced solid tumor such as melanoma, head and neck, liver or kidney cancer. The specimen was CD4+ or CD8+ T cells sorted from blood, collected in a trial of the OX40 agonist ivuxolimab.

CDR3 loop: CASSLDEGTEAFF. The CDR3 DNA reads TGTGCCAGCAGCTTAGACGAGGGGACTGAAGCTTTCTTT. This chain joins TRBV11-3 and TRBJ1-1; maybe TRBD1 (5 bases). The germline V gene has CDR1 SGHNT and CDR2 YENEEA. The CDR3 contains 13 residues. The ends were cut back, 0 bases at V and 5 bases at J, with 7 bases in the middle.